The 24 T cell receptor beta chains below come from one sample, sequenced in a study of shared clonotypes between healthy human individuals. Profiled with immunoSEQ multiplex PCR; TCRdb holds only in-frame clones, not every one. The sample has approximately 470,000 clones; over 70% are singletons. Source material: PBMCs. The source of these receptors is a woman in her thirties or forties in good health. Some clones in this sample may be carry-over from other donors' samples.

This clone has only a few counts. The chain employs TRBV2 and TRBJ2-1, with 10 bases aligning to TRBD2. The germline gives CDR1 SNHLY, CDR2 FYNNEI. This CDR3 has 15 amino acids. The V gene end was trimmed by 8 bases and the J gene end by 7 bases; junction bases not matched to a gene: 11. The CDR3 DNA reads as TGTGCCAGCTTAACCGAGCGGGAGGGGGGAAATGAGCAGTTCTTC. It translates to CASLTEREGGNEQFF. Full variable domain (missing parts from reference TRBV2 and TRBJ2-1): EPEVTQTPSHQVTQMGQEVILRCVPISNHLYFYWYRQILGQKVEFLVSFYNNEISEKSEIFDDQFSVERPDGSNFTLKIRSTKLEDSAMYFCASLTEREGGNEQFFGPGTRLTVL.

This clone was detected once. This chain links TRBV19 with TRBJ1-1; D not resolved. Germline CDR1 LNHDA, CDR2 SQIVND (reference sequence). The CDR3 is made up of 13 amino acids. The ends were cut back, 4 bases at V and 0 bases at J, with 6 bases in the middle. CDR3 nucleotide sequence: TGTGCCAGTAGTACATTATTGAACACTGAAGCTTTCTTT. Its translation: CASSTLLNTEAFF.

The chain links TRBV18 to TRBJ2-2; possibly TRBD1 or TRBD2 for D (5 bases each). Trimming removed 3 bases from V and 5 bases from J, with 22 bases in between. The germline CDR1 and CDR2 sequences are KGHSH and LQKENI. This CDR3 has 18 residues. The CDR3 sequence is CASSPPHGASGLTGELFF. CDR3 sequence (DNA): TGTGCCAGCTCACCCCCTCACGGGGCTAGTGGGCTTACCGGGGAGCTGTTTTTT.

The chain recombines TRBV28 with TRBJ1-2, with a tentative D call TRBD1 (6 bases). V was pared by 5 bases and J by 3 bases, with 13 bases between. This CDR3 is built from 14 residues. In germline, CDR1 is MDHEN, CDR2 SYDVKM. CDR3 in amino acids: CASSLRHRDYGYTF. CDR3 in DNA: TGTGCCAGCAGTCTTAGGCACAGGGACTATGGCTACACCTTC.

This clone was detected only once. The chain recombines TRBV7-2 with TRBJ2-7, with 11 bases matching TRBD2. The CDR3 totals 16 residues. Trimming cost V 1 base and J 3 bases; bases outside gene matches: 5. Germline V gives CDR1 SGHTA, CDR2 FQGNSA. The CDR3 sequence: CASSLGLTSGSYEQYF. For the CDR3, the DNA is TGTGCCAGCAGCTTAGGGCTTACTAGCGGGAGCTACGAGCAGTACTTC.

Worth noting for this clone: Additional DNA sequences in this sample encode the identical CDR3. This chain joins TRBV29-1 and TRBJ1-1; possible D gene TRBD1, 6 bases. Germline loops: CDR1 SQVTM, CDR2 ANQGSEA. The V and J ends lost 7 bases and 2 bases respectively, with 11 bases between them. This CDR3 spans 12 amino acids. CDR3 amino acids: CSGDMVNTEAFF. CDR3 bases: TGCAGCGGGGACATGGTTAACACTGAAGCTTTCTTT.

In its sample, this clone was seen once. CDR3 coding DNA: TGTGCCAGCTCGCCCTTACAGACCATGAACACTGAAGCTTTCTTT. Translation: CASSPLQTMNTEAFF. This chain links TRBV18 with TRBJ1-1; the D is unclear. V was pared by 6 bases and J by 0 bases, with 14 bases between. The CDR3 spans 15 residues. Germline V gene data show CDR1 as KGHSH and CDR2 as LQKENI.

The rearrangement joins TRBV30 to TRBJ1-3; 8 nucleotides line up with TRBD1. The CDR3 length is 13 residues. The J segment lost 7 bases and the V segment lost 6 bases, leaving 8 bases of the junction unmatched. Germline lookup yields CDR1 GTSNPN and CDR2 SVGIG (reference sequence). CDR3 sequence (DNA): TGTGCCTGCGTCCAGGGGGCGGGTAACACCATATATTTT. Translation gives CACVQGAGNTIYF.

The rearrangement links TRBV6-1 to TRBJ2-7; the match to TRBD1 covers 11 bases. After removal of 7 bases from V and 5 bases from J, the junction contained 7 bases not matched to a gene. Germline CDR1 MNHNS, CDR2 SASEGT. The CDR3 sequence is 14 residues long. CDR3 bases: TGTGCCAGCACCCTAGGGACAGGGGGTAACGAGCAGTACTTC. Amino acids: CASTLGTGGNEQYF.

The chain joins TRBV30 to TRBJ2-1; TRBD1 aligns across 8 bases. J was trimmed by 8 bases and V by 1 base; bases with no gene match: 7. The CDR3 has 14 amino acids. The germline V gene has CDR1 GTSNPN and CDR2 SVGIG (reference sequence). CDR3 bases: TGTGCCTGGAGTGCGGGACAGGTGAGCGATGAGCAGTTCTTC. Encoded protein: CAWSAGQVSDEQFF.

V gene TRBV10-3 combines with J gene TRBJ2-7; TRBD2 aligns across 12 bases. With 6 bases clipped from V and 6 bases from J, the junction kept 6 bases outside the gene matches. Germline V gene data show CDR1 as ENHRY and CDR2 as SYGVKD. This CDR3 contains 14 residues. The chain's CDR3 is CAIRTSGRKGEQYF. The CDR3 bases are TGTGCCATCAGGACTAGCGGGAGAAAAGGCGAGCAGTACTTC.

As to this clone: Different DNA sequences within this sample yield the same CDR3. This chain uses TRBV7-2 with TRBJ2-7; D call uncertain. This CDR3 has 11 amino acids. V was shortened by 5 bases and J by 4 bases, with 6 bases between the two germline ends. Germline CDR1 is SGHTA and CDR2 is FQGNSA. The CDR3 region has the DNA TGTGCCAGCAGCCCTGGTTACGAGCAGTACTTC. This encodes CASSPGYEQYF.

This clone has just a few counts. The rearrangement joins TRBV6-4 to TRBJ2-7, with no clear D. Germline V gene lookup returns CDR1 MRHNA and CDR2 SNTAGT. The V and J ends lost 0 bases and 5 bases respectively, with 5 bases between them. This CDR3 is 12 amino acids long. Here the CDR3 DNA reads TGTGCCAGCAGTGACTCACTTAACGAGCAGTACTTC. This gives the protein CASSDSLNEQYF.

This sequence joins TRBV2 and TRBJ1-2; 8 bases align to TRBD1. J gave up 2 bases and V 7 bases, and 9 bases lay outside the gene matches. The CDR3 is 15 residues long. Germline-derived CDR1 and CDR2 are SNHLY and FYNNEI. CDR3 region: CASTEGQGANYGYTF. Here the CDR3 DNA reads TGTGCCAGCACCGAAGGGCAGGGGGCCAACTATGGCTACACCTTC.

This clone was observed once. Additional DNA sequences in this sample encode the identical CDR3. The chain carries TRBV28 and TRBJ1-2, with a weak D call TRBD1 (5 bases). Germline loops: CDR1 MDHEN, CDR2 SYDVKM. V was trimmed by 2 bases and J by 6 bases, leaving 7 bases between them. The CDR3 contains 12 residues. CDR3 sequence: CASSLPGNGYTF. The CDR3 DNA reads TGTGCCAGCAGTTTACCAGGGAATGGCTACACCTTC.

The rearrangement joins TRBV4-3 to TRBJ2-7, with a tentative D call TRBD2 (5 bases). V was cut by 2 bases and J by 2 bases, with 10 bases left in between. The length of the CDR3 is 14 residues. The germline gives CDR1 LGHNA, CDR2 YSLEER. In DNA, the CDR3 is TGCGCCAGCAGCCAACAGGAAGCGGCCTACGAGCAGTACTTC. It codes for CASSQQEAAYEQYF.

This clone was seen once. V is TRBV6-1 and J is TRBJ1-1, with D possibly being TRBD1 (6 bases). This CDR3 region has 14 residues. V was clipped by 6 bases and J by 4 bases, with 15 bases between them. Germline CDR1 reads MNHNS; CDR2 reads SASEGT. CDR3 in DNA: TGTGCCAGCAGAGCAATCACAGGGTCCACTGAAGCTTTCTTT. This gives the protein CASRAITGSTEAFF.

This clone has a handful of counts. The CDR3 region is CASRFTLGGFETQYF. In nucleotides, the CDR3 is TGTGCCAGCAGATTCACTTTGGGAGGGTTTGAGACCCAGTACTTC. The chain recombines TRBV13 with TRBJ2-5; the match to TRBD2 covers 7 bases. The CDR3 spans 15 residues. Germline assignment: CDR1 PRHDT and CDR2 FYEKMQ (reference sequence). Losses at the gene ends were 6 bases for V and 5 bases for J; bases not matched to a gene: 12.

The gene calls are TRBV2 and TRBJ2-1, with TRBD2 matching 7 bases. The CDR3 is 13 residues long. CDR1 and CDR2 from the germline V gene are SNHLY and FYNNEI. V gave up 8 bases and J gave up 4 bases; unmatched junction bases: 5. CDR3 bases: TGTGCCAGCGGGCTAGCGGATTACAATGAGCAGTTCTTC. As protein: CASGLADYNEQFF.

This clone occurred many times. This sample also contains other DNA sequences that code for the same CDR3. The chain employs TRBV19 and TRBJ2-6; tentative D call: TRBD1 (5 bases). V was clipped by 5 bases and J by 2 bases, with 13 bases between them. The CDR3 extends over 16 amino acids. CDR1 is LNHDA, CDR2 SQIVND, per germline (reference sequence). In DNA, the CDR3 is TGTGCCAGTAGTGTCAACCCAGGGACTGGGGCCAACGTCCTGACTTTC. Residues: CASSVNPGTGANVLTF.

Notes on this clone: A read error may be the cause here, since a much bigger clone is one base away. The genes are TRBV2 and TRBJ1-2, with D perhaps matching TRBD1 (5 bases). Germline CDR1 SNHLY, CDR2 FYNNEI. CDR3 length: 15 residues. V lost 2 bases and J 8 bases, leaving 18 bases between the germline ends. In DNA, the CDR3 is TGTGCCAGCAGTGAATGGCGGGGCAGTCTCAGGGGCTACACCTTC. This encodes CASSEWRGSLRGYTF.

The CDR3 spells CASSRGSGSTVSYNEQFF. The CDR3 DNA is TGTGCCAGCAGCCGGGGTAGCGGGAGCACGGTTTCGTACAATGAGCAGTTCTTC. V is TRBV27 and J is TRBJ2-1, with 9 bases fitting TRBD2. This CDR3 is 18 amino acids long. V shed 6 bases, J shed 4 bases, and the junction held 16 bases outside the gene matches. The germline gives CDR1 MNHEY, CDR2 SMNVEV (reference sequence).

A remark on this clone: Only one base separates this from a far larger clonotype, so it likely reflects a read error. The chain joins TRBV4-2 to TRBJ2-5; D may be TRBD2 (7 bases). Germline CDR1 reads LGHNA; CDR2 reads YNFKEQ. This CDR3 contains 15 residues. Trimming removed 1 base at V and 11 bases at J, with 20 bases between. The CDR3 sequence is CASSQGEGEYADQYF. DNA for the CDR3: TGTGCCAGCAGCCAAGGGGAGGGGGAATACGCCGATCAGTACTTC.

The genes are TRBV6-5 and TRBJ1-5, with no clear D. The CDR3 runs 15 residues. Germline V CDR1 and CDR2: MNHEY, SVGAGI. Trimming pared 0 bases from V and 0 bases from J, leaving 6 bases between. As DNA, the CDR3 is TGTGCCAGCAGTTACTCGAGCAGTAGCAATCAGCCCCAGCATTTT. It encodes CASSYSSSSNQPQHF.